The 18 T cell receptor beta chains below were found in one sample sequenced in a study of T cells in Graves' hyperthyroidism and ophthalmopathy. RNA transcripts yielded amplified TCR beta CDR3 regions. HTBI primers drove first-round RT-PCR of the TCR CDR3. TCRdb fed the multiplex PCR reads into MiXCR, producing one record per CDR3 protein. The sample consists of around 600,000 distinct CDR3 sequences, 12% to 15% of them appearing once. Sequencing was carried out using blood. The receptors stem from a woman between 18 and 29 years old with Graves' ophthalmopathy.

This clonotype came up many times. The chain has TRBV6-2 or TRBV6-3 and TRBJ1-5; the D gene is possibly TRBD1 (5 bases). The CDR3 is 16 amino acids. Trimming cost V 1 base and J 3 bases, with 13 bases left between them. Germline V gene data show CDR1 as MNHEY and CDR2 as SVGEGT. CDR3 protein: CASSYFRVYDNQPQHF. In DNA form, the CDR3 reads TGTGCCAGCAGTTACTTCAGGGTTTATGACAATCAGCCCCAGCATTTT.

There are many counts of this clonotype. This chain connects TRBV10-3 to TRBJ2-7; D may be TRBD2 (6 bases). With 6 bases removed from V and 3 bases from J, the gap between germline ends came to 15 bases. Germline loops: CDR1 ENHRY, CDR2 SYGVKD. CDR3 length equals 14 residues. CDR3 bases: TGTGCCATCAGCCAACTAGCTGGACTCTACGAGCAGTACTTC. Amino acid sequence: CAISQLAGLYEQYF.

This clonotype was seen a few times. The chain recombines TRBV4-3 with TRBJ2-3; 11 bases are a match to TRBD2. CDR1 and CDR2 from the germline V gene are LGHNA and YSLEER. Trimming cost V 0 bases and J 3 bases; bases outside gene matches: 11. The CDR3 sequence is 19 residues long. This chain's CDR3 is CASSQEAFGLAGSTDTQYF. The CDR3 DNA is TGCGCCAGCAGCCAAGAGGCGTTTGGACTAGCGGGTAGTACAGATACGCAGTATTTT.

CDR3 region: CASSSYGTSEDEQYF. The DNA of the CDR3 is TGTGCCAGCAGTAGCTACGGGACTAGCGAAGACGAGCAGTACTTC. The V gene is TRBV2, the J gene TRBJ2-7; TRBD2 matches at 10 bases. Trimming removed 5 bases from V and 5 bases from J; junction bases left unmatched: 9. The CDR3 consists of 15 residues. In germline, CDR1 is SNHLY, CDR2 FYNNEI.

The CDR3 loop reads CSARKGQGDQPQHF. CDR3 DNA: TGCAGTGCTAGAAAGGGGCAGGGTGATCAGCCCCAGCATTTT. V gene TRBV20-1 combines with J gene TRBJ1-5; D might be TRBD1 (5 bases). This CDR3 comprises 14 residues. The V and J ends lost 2 bases and 5 bases respectively, with 13 bases between them. Germline-derived CDR1 and CDR2 are DFQATT and SNEGSKA (reference sequence).

This clonotype was counted many times. The CDR3 sequence: CASRSGVGNYGYTF. CDR3 coding DNA: TGTGCCAGCAGGTCCGGTGTAGGTAACTATGGCTACACCTTC. V usage is TRBV7-9 and J usage is TRBJ1-2; D ambiguous. Germline V gene data show CDR1 as SEHNR and CDR2 as FQNEAQ (reference sequence). The CDR3 consists of 14 residues. The V and J ends lost 6 bases and 1 base respectively, with 12 bases between them.

The V call is TRBV28, the J call TRBJ2-3; TRBD2 agrees at 10 bases. Trimming cost V 3 bases and J 2 bases; bases outside gene matches: 5. The CDR3 is made up of 16 amino acids. Per the germline V gene, CDR1 is MDHEN and CDR2 is SYDVKM. CDR3 loop: CASSLVLAGDTDTQYF. Written as DNA, the CDR3 is TGTGCCAGCAGTTTGGTCCTAGCGGGAGACACAGATACGCAGTATTTT.

This clonotype has only a few counts. The V gene is TRBV25-1, the J gene TRBJ2-1; 7 bases fit TRBD2. The CDR3 loop spans 14 amino acids. Germline CDR1 and CDR2: MGHDK and SYGVNS. The J segment lost 4 bases and the V segment lost 5 bases, leaving 5 bases of the junction unmatched. CDR3 region: CASSWGGWYNEQFF. CDR3 bases: TGTGCCAGCAGTTGGGGGGGTTGGTACAATGAGCAGTTCTTC.

The sample holds many counts of this clonotype. CDR3 protein: CASSWTGYTEAFF. As DNA, the CDR3 is TGTGCCAGCAGCTGGACAGGGTACACTGAAGCTTTCTTT. J is TRBJ1-1 and V is TRBV6-1; 8 positions match TRBD1. The junction had 3 bases not matched to a gene; V was cut back by 6 bases and J by 3 bases. Looked up from germline, CDR1 is MNHNS and CDR2 is SASEGT. This CDR3 is built from 13 residues.

In its sample, this clonotype was seen many times. The chain joins TRBV3-1 to TRBJ1-1, with a tentative D call TRBD1 (5 bases). This CDR3 is 15 amino acids long. Trimming took 0 bases from V and 3 from J, leaving 11 bases between them. Per the germline V gene, CDR1 is LGHDT and CDR2 is YNNKEL (reference sequence). This CDR3 is CASSQDGATYTEAFF. The CDR3 nucleotides read TGTGCCAGCAGCCAAGATGGGGCCACTTACACTGAAGCTTTCTTT. Supplemented by reference TRBV3-1 and TRBJ1-1, the full variable domain reads DTAVSQTPKYLVTQMGNDKSIKCEQNLGHDTMYWYKQDSKKFLKIMFSYNNKELIINETVPNRFSPKSPDKAHLNLHINSLELGDSAVYFCASSQDGATYTEAFFGQGTRLTVV.

This clonotype was observed many times. The chain recombines TRBV5-5 with TRBJ1-1; 9 bases are a match to TRBD1. CDR3 size: 13 residues. Germline V lookup: CDR1 SGHKS, CDR2 YYEKEE (reference sequence). The junction had 4 bases not matched to a gene; V was cut back by 5 bases and J by 5 bases. CDR3 protein: CASRLDRGTEAFF. The DNA for the CDR3 is TGTGCCAGCAGACTCGACAGGGGGACTGAAGCTTTCTTT.

This clonotype was counted ten times or more. This chain connects TRBV14 to TRBJ2-7; D not resolved. Trimming removed 0 bases from V and 2 bases from J, with 14 bases in between. The CDR3 loop spans 16 amino acids. Germline V gene lookup returns CDR1 SGHDN and CDR2 FVKESK. The CDR3 loop reads CASSQERPPMAYEQYF. Here the CDR3 DNA reads TGTGCCAGCAGCCAAGAAAGGCCCCCAATGGCCTACGAGCAGTACTTC.

The chain joins TRBV2 to TRBJ2-2, with 8 bases aligning to TRBD2. This CDR3 contains 16 residues. After removal of 2 bases from V and 6 bases from J, the junction contained 8 bases not matched to a gene. Germline loops: CDR1 SNHLY, CDR2 FYNNEI. The CDR3, as DNA: TGTGCCAGCAGTGAACGACTAGCGCGGCTCTCCGGGGAGCTGTTTTTT. Its protein product is CASSERLARLSGELFF. Combining the CDR3 with reference TRBV2 and TRBJ2-2 gives the whole variable domain EPEVTQTPSHQVTQMGQEVILRCVPISNHLYFYWYRQILGQKVEFLVSFYNNEISEKSEIFDDQFSVERPDGSNFTLKIRSTKLEDSAMYFCASSERLARLSGELFFGEGSRLTVL.

Many counts were recorded for this clonotype. V gene TRBV28 combines with J gene TRBJ2-7; 8 bases are shared with TRBD1. This CDR3 spans 14 amino acids. V was pared by 6 bases and J by 4 bases, with 8 bases of the junction left unmatched. The germline gives CDR1 MDHEN, CDR2 SYDVKM. CDR3 amino acids: CASSITTGVYEQYF. CDR3 in DNA: TGTGCCAGCAGCATCACGACAGGGGTGTACGAGCAGTACTTC.

This clonotype was seen a few times. V is TRBV7-9 and J is TRBJ1-5; 10 positions match TRBD1. Germline V gives CDR1 SEHNR, CDR2 FQNEAQ (reference sequence). Germline trimming cut 1 base from V and 2 bases from J; bases unmatched to any gene: 2. CDR3 length equals 16 residues. CDR3 nucleotide sequence: TGTGCCAGCAGCTTAGGGGGGACAGGGGGCAATCAGCCCCAGCATTTT. Translation: CASSLGGTGGNQPQHF.

In this sample, this clonotype turned up many times. V usage is TRBV6-5 and J usage is TRBJ1-2; tentative D call: TRBD1 (5 bases). The V and J ends lost 0 bases and 7 bases respectively, with 6 bases between them. Looked up from germline, CDR1 is MNHEY and CDR2 is SVGAGI. The CDR3 sequence is 12 residues long. As DNA, the CDR3 is TGTGCCAGCAGTTACTCGAGGGGTGGCTACACCTTC. It codes for CASSYSRGGYTF.

CDR3: CASSQVLLAGVDTQYF. In DNA form, the CDR3 reads TGTGCCAGCAGCCAAGTACTACTAGCGGGAGTTGATACGCAGTATTTT. The chain couples TRBV14 to TRBJ2-3; TRBD2 matches 11 bases. The CDR3 runs to 16 residues. The V gene end was trimmed by 1 base and the J gene end by 6 bases; junction bases not matched to a gene: 6. Germline CDR1 is SGHDN and CDR2 is FVKESK.

The chain has TRBV15 and TRBJ2-3, with TRBD1 matching over 9 bases. The CDR3 is 15 residues long. With 3 bases clipped from V and 1 base from J, the junction kept 2 bases outside the gene matches. In germline, CDR1 is LNHNV, CDR2 YYDKDF (reference sequence). The CDR3 loop reads CATSSGDRGTDTQYF. The CDR3 DNA reads TGTGCCACCAGCAGCGGGGACAGGGGCACAGATACGCAGTATTTT.